This T cell receptor (beta chain) is from a study of CDR3 diversity in severe acne. A single record per CDR3 protein comes from TCRdb applying MiXCR to the PCR reads. The table shows about 85,000 distinct CDR3 sequences, with roughly 52% occurring only once. Per germline, CDR1 KGHDR and CDR2 SFDVKD. The CDR3 runs 14 residues. Unmatched junction bases numbered 2, after V lost 3 bases and J lost 3 bases. The sample comprised blood. This TCR was recovered from a male donor in good health, serving as a control. V is TRBV24-1 and J is TRBJ2-7; 9 bases fit TRBD1. CDR3 DNA: TGTGCCACCAGTGATGGGGGACAGGGCTACGAGCAGTACTTC. It translates to CATSDGGQGYEQYF.